The clone carrying this TCR beta chain turned up a few times. Its antigen remains unknown. V lost 2 bases, J lost 1 base, and 11 bases lay in between. This CDR3 comprises 15 residues. CDR1 is MNHEY and CDR2 is SVGAGI in the germline V gene. This sample was included in a study of cytomegalovirus exposure and HLA in healthy donors. Study outcomes and limitations: Analyzed later, association rates of TCRs varied across HLA loci, with DRB1 most and HLA-C fewest. Later analysis demonstrated an association between a missense DCLRE1C variant and TCR beta V- and J-gene trimming. The authors enumerated around 150 TCR beta chains as linked to cytomegalovirus.

The PCR was carried out with 60 Vbeta primers and 13 Jbeta primers. Using immunoSEQ multiplex PCR, the repertoire was profiled, and TCRdb retains in-frame clones only, with some absent. The sample has 160,000 or so clones, 65% to 80% seen once. The rearrangement uses TRBV6-5 and TRBJ1-1; D possibly corresponds to TRBD1 (5 bases). This sequence originates from a woman aged 40 to 49 in good health and CMV-seronegative. Sequencing input: PBMCs. CDR3: CASSYRGGGNTEAFF. The CDR3 DNA is TGTGCCAGCAGTTACAGGGGCGGCGGGAACACTGAAGCTTTCTTT.